This T cell receptor (beta chain) was identified during a study of T cells in Graves' hyperthyroidism and ophthalmopathy. Subjects with ophthalmopathy showed a Clinical Activity Score no lower than 3, a NOSPECS grade no lower than 4, and a duration shorter than 3 months. Patients were excluded because of uncontrolled infection, other autoimmune disease, pregnancy or lactation. Clinical symptoms, serum thyroxine and TRAb, thyroid ultrasound and orbital computed tomography together formed the diagnostic basis. This clonotype occurred a few times. As yet, its antigen is unknown. A much larger clone lies a single base off, so this may be a read error. CDR1 MDHEN and CDR2 SYDVKM come from the germline V gene. This CDR3 has 15 residues. Between the trimmed V and J ends, which lost 0 bases and 4 bases, there was a span of 9 bases. Overall study findings and caveats: In validation, the model predicted ophthalmopathy. These predictions came a median about 6.2 months before onset.

It was RNA transcripts that yielded the amplified TCR beta CDR3 regions. TCR CDR3 underwent first-round RT-PCR with the HTBI primer set. Each CDR3 protein gets one entry after TCRdb re-called the multiplex PCR reads with MiXCR. Among approximately 610,000 distinct CDR3 sequences listed, roughly 14% were seen once. Sequencing was done on a sample of blood. This sequence joins TRBV28 and TRBJ2-2, with D possibly TRBD1 on 5 matching bases. The clonotype originates from a middle-aged woman with Graves' ophthalmopathy. The CDR3 DNA follows: TGTGCCAGCAGTTTATGGGCCAGGGCCACCGGGGAGCTGTTTTTT. Translating gives CASSLWARATGELFF.